This T cell receptor beta chain was recorded in a study of CD8 T cells in ankylosing spondylitis. Study findings and constraints: Reportedly, matched ankylosing spondylitis synovial fluid was significantly enriched for disease-linked clones. Ankylosing spondylitis blood appeared to be characterized by a TCR beta motif of several highly homologous variants. Disease-associated clones were CD8+ and fairly uncommon in peripheral blood.

Germline V gene sequence: CDR1 MNHEY, CDR2 SMNVEV (reference sequence). Trimming shortened V by 7 bases and J by 0 bases, and 15 bases separated the two germline ends. The CDR3 length is 16 residues. This clonotype was counted between two and nine times. Its antigen is as yet unknown. TCRdb reanalysed the 5' RACE reads using MiXCR and keeps one entry per CDR3 protein. The data contain over 450,000 distinct CDR3 sequences, roughly 13% of them singletons. The chain has TRBV27 and TRBJ2-2, with a weak D call TRBD1 (7 bases). Sequences were obtained from blood, either unsorted or a sorted T cell fraction (not recorded which). This TCR derives from a male donor with ankylosing spondylitis. In DNA, the CDR3 is TGTGCCAGCACCGATAGGAGGGGGCCGAACACCGGGGAGCTGTTTTTT. Its translation is CASTDRRGPNTGELFF.